One and the same sample provided the 6 T cell receptor beta chains below, sequenced in a study of cytomegalovirus exposure and HLA in healthy donors. PCR primers comprised 60 Vbeta and 13 Jbeta primers. Some clones are missing from TCRdb's copy, which holds only in-frame ones; the method was immunoSEQ multiplex PCR. The sample comprises about 69,000 clones, 75% to 80% of which are singletons, and over 2.5% rests with the top ten. The specimen was PBMCs. The receptors originated from a man aged 18 to 29 in good health and CMV-seronegative.

The genes are TRBV10-3 and TRBJ2-1, with 10 bases that match TRBD1. The trim removed 10 bases at V and 7 bases at J, leaving 7 bases unmatched. The CDR3 runs to 13 residues. Germline V gene data show CDR1 as ENHRY and CDR2 as SYGVKD. The CDR3 DNA reads TGTGCCACAGGGACAGGGGTAGAGAATGAGCAGTTCTTC. Its protein product is CATGTGVENEQFF.

The chain carries TRBV7-9 and TRBJ2-7; the D gene is possibly TRBD1 (6 bases). Germline values: CDR1 SEHNR, CDR2 FQNEAQ (reference sequence). Trimming cost V 5 bases and J 3 bases, with 11 bases left between them. This CDR3 has 13 amino acids. The CDR3 loop is CASSTGTLYEQYF. In nucleotides, the CDR3 is TGTGCCAGCAGCACCGGGACACTCTACGAGCAGTACTTC.

The chain links TRBV6-5 to TRBJ2-5; D is perhaps TRBD1 (6 bases). CDR3 size: 14 residues. The ends were cut back, 6 bases at V and 1 base at J, with 12 bases in the middle. The germline V gene encodes CDR1 MNHEY and CDR2 SVGAGI. This CDR3 is CASRFRTAQETQYF. The CDR3 nucleotides are TGTGCCAGCAGATTCAGGACAGCCCAAGAGACCCAGTACTTC.

V gene TRBV13 combines with J gene TRBJ2-5, with D possibly TRBD2 on 6 matching bases. V was pared by 3 bases and J by 0 bases, with 11 bases between. Germline CDR1 PRHDT, CDR2 FYEKMQ (reference sequence). The CDR3 has 15 residues. CDR3: CASSFKRVNQETQYF. The CDR3, as DNA: TGTGCCAGCAGCTTCAAGCGGGTAAACCAAGAGACCCAGTACTTC.

The V gene is TRBV27, the J gene TRBJ2-1; D gene ambiguous. CDR3 length equals 16 residues. Germline V gene data show CDR1 as MNHEY and CDR2 as SMNVEV (reference sequence). Trimming stripped 3 bases from V and 0 bases from J, with 12 bases between. The CDR3 coding sequence is TGTGCCAGCAGTTTTTGGAGTACCAGCTCCTACAATGAGCAGTTCTTC. As protein: CASSFWSTSSYNEQFF.

The chain couples TRBV9 to TRBJ2-3; 8 bases match TRBD2. The CDR3 spans 16 residues. CDR1 is SGDLS, CDR2 YYNGEE, per germline. With V trimmed by 3 bases and J by 4 bases, 10 bases remained unmatched. The CDR3 nucleotides are TGTGCCAGCAGCGGGATCTTAGCGGGGTTCTCAGATACGCAGTATTTT. Its translation: CASSGILAGFSDTQYF.